Listed below are T cell receptor beta chains from one sample, sequenced in a study of cytomegalovirus exposure and HLA in healthy donors. Assay: immunoSEQ multiplex PCR; the TCRdb copy retains only in-frame clones and omits some. The sample carries about 98,000 clones, roughly 87% recorded once. The sample consisted of PBMCs. These receptors came from a man in his late teens or twenties in good health and CMV-seropositive. Each CDR3 is given with its conserved first and last residue. The D gene is left open where the match is weak. Not every row has a clone size; where given, it reads once, few, many or a size class.

v_gene	len	abundance	d_gene	j_gene	CDR3aa	CDR3nt
TRBV4-2	14	.	TRBD2	TRBJ2-1	CASSQPAGGLGQFF	TGTGCCAGCAGCCAACCAGCGGGAGGCCTAGGGCAGTTCTTC
TRBV29-1	14	.	.	TRBJ2-2	CSVRRERGTGELFF	TGCAGCGTTCGGCGGGAGAGGGGGACCGGGGAGCTGTTTTTT
TRBV6-4	13	many	.	TRBJ2-2	CASSEGAAGELFF	TGTGCCAGCAGTGAAGGAGCCGCCGGGGAGCTGTTTTTT
TRBV7-2	16	once	TRBD2	TRBJ2-5	CASSLATGLVQETQYF	TGTGCCAGCAGCTTAGCAACCGGACTAGTCCAAGAGACCCAGTACTTC
TRBV5-6	12	.	.	TRBJ1-1	CASSGERTEAFF	TGTGCCAGCAGTGGGGAGCGGACTGAAGCTTTCTTT
TRBV27	14	.	TRBD2	TRBJ2-1	CASSRSGGAYEQFF	TGTGCCAGCAGTAGGAGCGGGGGGGCCTATGAGCAGTTCTTC
TRBV18	16	once	TRBD2	TRBJ2-7	CASSPPASGKSYEQYF	TGTGCCAGCTCACCACCGGCTAGCGGTAAATCCTACGAGCAGTACTTC
TRBV7-3	16	.	.	TRBJ2-2	CASSLEQGLYTGELFF	TGTGCCAGCAGCTTAGAACAGGGACTATACACCGGGGAGCTGTTTTTT
TRBV5-1	15	once	.	TRBJ1-1	CASSLGGQMNTEAFF	TGCGCCAGCAGCTTGGGTGGACAGATGAACACTGAAGCTTTCTTT
TRBV19	14	.	TRBD1	TRBJ1-5	CASSMGQGAQPQHF	TGTGCCAGTAGTATGGGACAGGGGGCTCAGCCCCAGCATTTT
TRBV10-3	15	.	TRBD2	TRBJ2-3	CAIAMAGGDTDTQYF	TGTGCCATCGCAATGGCGGGGGGGGACACAGATACGCAGTATTTT
TRBV7-2	15	.	TRBD2	TRBJ2-4	CASAFGGLAKNIQYF	TGTGCCAGCGCCTTCGGGGGGTTAGCCAAAAACATTCAGTACTTC
TRBV6-5	14	.	TRBD1	TRBJ1-6	CASSYRDRGSPLHF	TGTGCCAGCAGTTACCGGGACAGGGGTTCACCCCTCCACTTT
TRBV5-1	16	once	TRBD1	TRBJ2-3	CASSLGDRGYTDTQYF	TGCGCCAGCAGCTTGGGGGACAGGGGCTACACAGATACGCAGTATTTT
TRBV27	13	.	TRBD1	TRBJ2-7	CASSRTGAYEQYF	TGTGCCAGCAGCAGAACAGGGGCGTACGAGCAGTACTTC
TRBV7-6	14	.	.	TRBJ2-1	CASSLGPNYNEQFF	TGTGCCAGCAGCTTAGGTCCTAACTACAATGAGCAGTTCTTC
TRBV11-3	18	medium-sized	.	TRBJ2-1	CASSLDQGGTSSYNEQFF	TGTGCCAGCAGCTTAGATCAGGGCGGCACGAGCTCCTACAATGAGCAGTTCTTC
TRBV9	16	once	.	TRBJ2-2	CASSVWARTNTGELFF	TGTGCCAGCAGCGTATGGGCGAGGACAAACACCGGGGAGCTGTTTTTT
TRBV4-3	16	.	.	TRBJ2-6	CASSLIYGSGANVLTF	TGCGCCAGCAGCCTAATTTACGGCTCTGGGGCCAACGTCCTGACTTTC
TRBV29-1	15	.	.	TRBJ2-3	CSVAKQVQAGDTQYF	TGCAGCGTTGCGAAACAGGTGCAAGCAGGAGATACGCAGTATTTT
TRBV5-1	15	.	.	TRBJ1-2	CASSLAAGPNYGYTF	TGCGCCAGCAGCTTGGCGGCGGGCCCCAACTATGGCTACACCTTC
TRBV18	14	.	.	TRBJ2-1	CASSPNSDINEQFF	TGTGCCAGCTCACCGAATTCGGACATCAATGAGCAGTTCTTC
TRBV4-3	17	.	.	TRBJ1-4	CASSQVGRGTSNEKLFF	TGCGCCAGCAGCCAAGTCGGTAGGGGAACATCTAATGAAAAACTGTTTTTT
TRBV27	17	.	TRBD1	TRBJ2-3	CASSLLKTRGPGDTQYF	TGTGCCAGCAGTTTACTTAAAACTAGGGGGCCGGGAGATACGCAGTATTTT
TRBV5-6	16	.	.	TRBJ2-7	CASSVSQRKQPGEQYF	TGTGCCAGCAGCGTGAGTCAGCGGAAACAGCCTGGGGAGCAGTACTTC
TRBV4-2	17	.	.	TRBJ1-1	CASSQDWSRQVNTEAFF	TGTGCCAGCAGCCAAGATTGGTCCAGACAAGTGAACACTGAAGCTTTCTTT
TRBV5-6	12	.	.	TRBJ1-2	CASSLRLSGYTF	TGTGCCAGCAGCTTGCGATTAAGCGGCTACACCTTC
TRBV14	13	.	.	TRBJ2-1	CASSPVMAGRQFF	TGTGCCAGCAGCCCGGTTATGGCGGGACGGCAGTTCTTC
TRBV14	14	.	TRBD1	TRBJ1-1	CASSRNRGGTEAFF	TGTGCCAGCAGCCGAAACAGGGGTGGCACTGAAGCTTTCTTT
TRBV14	13	.	TRBD1	TRBJ1-2	CASSQSGGNGYTF	TGTGCCAGCAGCCAGTCAGGGGGCAATGGCTACACCTTC
TRBV11-3	15	.	TRBD2	TRBJ2-7	CASSLRPSGNYEQYF	TGTGCCAGCAGCTTAAGGCCTAGCGGGAACTACGAGCAGTACTTC